The 13 T cell receptor beta chains reported below all come from one sample, sequenced in a study of Tregs in tolerant kidney transplant recipients. Repertoires were generated with immunoSEQ multiplex PCR, while TCRdb's copy carries only in-frame clones and drops some. This sample contains 20,000 to 30,000 clones. Mixed chimerism was transient after nonmyeloablative marrow transplants from related graft donors. The sample consisted of CD4+ T cells from blood (PBMCs), taken 6 months after the transplant. These receptors were collected from a human patient who received a combined kidney and bone marrow transplant. Certain T cells may be donor cells from the graft.

Comments on this clone: The DNA ends 3 residues before the CDR3 does, and the rest of the CDR3 is filled in from the germline J gene. The gene calls are TRBV18 and TRBJ2-1; TRBD1 matches 9 bases. The germline V gene has CDR1 KGHSH and CDR2 LQKENI. Trimming at V came to 4 bases and at J to 5 bases, leaving 9 bases not matched to a gene. This CDR3 region has 16 residues. The CDR3: CASSLYTGTGNNEQFF. The sequenced part of the CDR3 DNA is TGTGCCAGCTCACTTTATACCGGGACAGGGAACAATGAG.

With respect to this clone: The read ends 3 residues early relative to the CDR3; the germline J gene fills the gap. V usage is TRBV20-1 and J usage is TRBJ1-3; D is uncertain. Trimming stripped 0 bases from V and 3 bases from J, with 6 bases between. Germline CDR1 and CDR2: DFQATT and SNEGSKA (reference sequence). The CDR3 length is 13 residues. CDR3 protein: CSARDPYGNTIYF. CDR3 DNA, as far as it was read: TGCAGTGCTAGAGATCCTTATGGAAACACC.

This CDR3 reads CSARLAGGTQYF. The sequenced part of the CDR3 DNA is TGCAGTGCTAGACTAGCGGGAGGTACG. The rearrangement uses TRBV20-1 and TRBJ2-3, with 11 bases identical to TRBD2. Read sequence stops 3 residues before the CDR3 end, and the germline J gene provides the missing end. The germline CDR1 and CDR2 sequences are DFQATT and SNEGSKA (reference sequence). J lost 8 bases, V lost 2 bases, and 0 bases had no gene match. The CDR3 has 12 residues.

In regard to this clone: Read coverage stops 3 residues before the CDR3 terminus; the germline J gene supplies the remainder. This chain links TRBV2 with TRBJ2-1, with TRBD2 matching 10 bases. The J segment lost 4 bases and the V segment lost 5 bases, leaving 2 bases of the junction unmatched. The CDR3 sequence is 14 residues long. CDR1 is SNHLY, CDR2 FYNNEI, per germline. The DNA read from the CDR3 is TGTGCCAGCAGTTCGACTAGCGGGTACAATGAG. This sequence encodes CASSSTSGYNE. The entire CDR3 reads CASSSTSGYNEQFF.

As regards this clone: Coverage ceases 3 residues before the CDR3 finishes, and the germline J gene fills in the end. The chain links TRBV2 to TRBJ2-1; 7 positions match TRBD2. Unmatched junction bases numbered 12, after V lost 6 bases and J lost 7 bases. The CDR3 contains 15 residues. Germline lookup yields CDR1 SNHLY and CDR2 FYNNEI. The sequenced CDR3 bases are TGTGCCAGCAGCCCCCGGGGGGACGCGACGAATGAG. It encodes CASSPRGDATNE. The entire CDR3 reads CASSPRGDATNEQFF.

In the case of this clone: The DNA ends 3 residues before the CDR3 does, and the rest of the CDR3 is filled in from the germline J gene. V usage is TRBV6-2 or TRBV6-3 and J usage is TRBJ1-1; D possibly corresponds to TRBD1 (6 bases). CDR3 length equals 12 residues. The germline CDR1 and CDR2 sequences are MNHEY and SVGEGT. Trimming took 6 bases from V and 1 from J, leaving 6 bases between them. CDR3 protein: CASSRGNTEAFF. The covered CDR3 bases are TGTGCCAGCAGCAGGGGGAACACTGAA.

Concerning this clone: The CDR3 end lies 3 residues beyond the end of the read and is filled in from the germline J gene. The V gene is TRBV11-1, the J gene TRBJ1-2, with unresolved D. Per germline, CDR1 SGHAT and CDR2 FQDESV (reference sequence). This CDR3 region has 14 residues. The CDR3 sequence: CASSLGQSYNEYTF. The DNA read from the CDR3 is TGTGCCAGCAGCTTAGGCCAGAGTTACAATGAG.

Concerning this clone itself: The CDR3 end falls 3 residues outside the read, so it is completed with the germline J gene. V gene TRBV7-2 combines with J gene TRBJ2-4; D is undetermined. Trimming left V 8 bases short and J 0 bases short, with 5 bases between. Germline V lookup: CDR1 SGHTA, CDR2 FQGNSA. CDR3 length equals 12 residues. The part of the CDR3 DNA that was read is TGTGCCAGCGCGTTAGCCAAAAACATT. Translating gives CASALAKNI. The full CDR3 protein is CASALAKNIQYF. Complete variable domain (other parts from reference TRBV7-2 and TRBJ2-4): GAGVSQSPSNKVTEKGKDVELRCDPISGHTALYWYRQSLGQGLEFLIYFQGNSAPDKSGLPSDRFSAERTGGSVSTLTIQRTQQEDSAVYLCASALAKNIQYFGAGTRLSVL.

In the case of this clone: Read data end 3 residues before the CDR3 end; the end is taken from the germline J gene. The chain carries TRBV12-5 and TRBJ2-7, with D uncertain. The germline V gene encodes CDR1 LGHNT and CDR2 FRNRAP. Deletions cut 4 bases from V and 6 bases from J, with 10 bases between. This CDR3 has 12 residues. The sequenced part of the CDR3 DNA is TGTGCTAGTGGTTCCTGGCTTTCCGAG. Translating gives CASGSWLSE. The whole CDR3 reads CASGSWLSEQYF. The entire variable domain, with the rest obtained from reference TRBV12-5 and TRBJ2-7, is as follows: DARVTQTPRHKVTEMGQEVTMRCQPILGHNTVFWYRQTMMQGLELLAYFRNRAPLDDSGMPKDRFSAEMPDATLATLKIQPSEPRDSAVYFCASGSWLSEQYFGPGTRLTVT.

Notes on this clone: The read stops 3 residues short of the end of the CDR3; the missing end is completed from the germline J gene. The gene calls are TRBV6-1 and TRBJ1-5; maybe TRBD1 (6 bases). CDR3 size: 16 residues. V was trimmed by 4 bases and J by 7 bases, leaving 20 bases between them. The germline V gene has CDR1 MNHNS and CDR2 SASEGT. The DNA read from the CDR3 is TGTGCCAGCAGTGCCACGTGGGACATAGGCTCCCAGCCC. Translated, it gives CASSATWDIGSQP. The whole CDR3 is CASSATWDIGSQPQHF.

Note on this clone: The read ends 3 residues before the CDR3 terminus; that terminus is restored from the germline J gene. The rearrangement uses TRBV7-9 and TRBJ1-2; D might be TRBD1 (5 bases). V lost 4 bases to trimming and J lost 7 bases, with 16 bases between them. This CDR3 spans 14 amino acids. CDR1 and CDR2 (germline): SEHNR, FQNEAQ (reference sequence). Partial CDR3 DNA: TGTGCCAGCAGCTCTCCGGGACTTACGGGTGGC. It specifies CASSSPGLTGG. The full CDR3 sequence reads CASSSPGLTGGYTF.

Notes on this clone: Read coverage stops 3 residues before the CDR3 terminus; the germline J gene supplies the remainder. This rearrangement joins TRBV11-2 to TRBJ2-7; D remains ambiguous. The V end was cut by 5 bases, the J end by 2 bases, with 7 bases between. The CDR3 has 12 amino acids. The germline V gene has CDR1 SGHAT and CDR2 FQNNGV. CDR3 DNA (partial): TGTGCCAGCAGCCCCGACACCTACGAG. This sequence encodes CASSPDTYE. The full CDR3 reads CASSPDTYEQYF.

Comments on this clone: The DNA ends 3 residues before the CDR3 does, and the rest of the CDR3 is filled in from the germline J gene. This chain links TRBV7-9 with TRBJ1-6; unclear D gene. The V gene lost 2 bases and the J gene lost 4 bases, with 6 bases spanning the gap. CDR1 and CDR2 from the germline V gene are SEHNR and FQNEAQ (reference sequence). The CDR3 spans 14 residues. The CDR3 reads CASSLSAYNSPLHF. The covered CDR3 bases are TGTGCCAGCAGCTTATCCGCGTATAATTCACCC.